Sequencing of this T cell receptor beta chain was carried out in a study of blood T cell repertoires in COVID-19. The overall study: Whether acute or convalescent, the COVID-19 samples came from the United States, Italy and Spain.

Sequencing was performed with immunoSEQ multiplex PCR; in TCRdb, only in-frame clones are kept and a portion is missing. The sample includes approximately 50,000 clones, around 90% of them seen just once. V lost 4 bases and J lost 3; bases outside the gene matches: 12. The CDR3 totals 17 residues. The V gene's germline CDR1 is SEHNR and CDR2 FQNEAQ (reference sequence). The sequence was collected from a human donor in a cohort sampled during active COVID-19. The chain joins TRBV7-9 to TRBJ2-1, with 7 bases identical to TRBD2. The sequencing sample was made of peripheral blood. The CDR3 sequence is CASSSRRERRNYNEQFF. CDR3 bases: TGTGCCAGCAGCTCTAGGCGGGAGCGGAGAAACTACAATGAGCAGTTCTTC.